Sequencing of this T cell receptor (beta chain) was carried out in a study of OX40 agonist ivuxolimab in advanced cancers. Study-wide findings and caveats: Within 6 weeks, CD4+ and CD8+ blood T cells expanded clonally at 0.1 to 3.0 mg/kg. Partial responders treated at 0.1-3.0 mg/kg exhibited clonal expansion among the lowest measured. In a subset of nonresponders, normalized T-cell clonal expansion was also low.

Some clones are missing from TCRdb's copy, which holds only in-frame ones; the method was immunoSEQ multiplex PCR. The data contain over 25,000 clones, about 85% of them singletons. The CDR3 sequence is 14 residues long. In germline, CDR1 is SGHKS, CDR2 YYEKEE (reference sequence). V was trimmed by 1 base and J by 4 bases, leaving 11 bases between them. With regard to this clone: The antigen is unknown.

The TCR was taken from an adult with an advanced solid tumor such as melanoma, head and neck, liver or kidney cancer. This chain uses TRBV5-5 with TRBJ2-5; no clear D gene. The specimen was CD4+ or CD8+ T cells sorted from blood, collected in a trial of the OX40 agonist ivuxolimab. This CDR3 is CASSLPGMVETQYF. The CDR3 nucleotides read TGTGCCAGCAGCTTGCCGGGTATGGTAGAGACCCAGTACTTC.